Listed below are T cell receptor beta chains from one sample, sequenced in a study of low-dose radiotherapy and immunotherapy resistance in tumors. TCRdb reprocessed the reads with MiXCR, giving one entry per CDR3 protein. The sample holds roughly 46,000 distinct CDR3 sequences, about 12% seen once. Sequenced material: PBMCs, taken before treatment. The receptors stem from a female donor with ovarian cancer. CDR3s include the opening cysteine and the closing phenylalanine or tryptophan. Fields, in order: V gene, D gene, clone size, J gene, CDR3 protein, CDR3 DNA. A D gene is named only where the DNA matches it firmly. Expanded clones are given a class, and other clones once, few, many or no size at all.

V gene: TRBV25-1
D gene: .
clone size: .
J gene: TRBJ2-5
CDR3 protein: CASSERGHQETQYF
CDR3 DNA: TGTGCCAGCAGTGAACGGGGGCACCAAGAGACCCAGTACTTC

V gene: TRBV29-1
D gene: .
clone size: .
J gene: TRBJ2-7
CDR3 protein: CSVLSRGTAYEQYF
CDR3 DNA: TGCAGCGTCCTTTCGCGGGGGACAGCCTACGAGCAGTACTTC

V gene: TRBV18
D gene: TRBD1
clone size: many
J gene: TRBJ2-3
CDR3 protein: CASSPLDRGTTDTQYF
CDR3 DNA: TGTGCCAGCTCACCGCTCGACAGGGGGACCACAGATACGCAGTATTTT

V gene: TRBV29-1
D gene: .
clone size: many
J gene: TRBJ2-2
CDR3 protein: CSVPAMASANTGELFF
CDR3 DNA: TGCAGCGTCCCGGCGATGGCGTCCGCGAACACCGGGGAGCTGTTTTTT

V gene: TRBV28
D gene: .
clone size: many
J gene: TRBJ2-7
CDR3 protein: CASSLSGYSVPYEQYF
CDR3 DNA: TGTGCCAGCAGTTTATCCGGGTACAGCGTACCCTACGAGCAGTACTTC

V gene: TRBV5-1
D gene: .
clone size: .
J gene: TRBJ2-2
CDR3 protein: CASLGASNTGELFF
CDR3 DNA: TGCGCCAGCCTCGGGGCTTCGAACACCGGGGAGCTGTTTTTT

V gene: TRBV9
D gene: TRBD2
clone size: many
J gene: TRBJ2-1
CDR3 protein: CASSVTREGPEQFF
CDR3 DNA: TGTGCCAGCAGCGTAACCCGGGAGGGCCCTGAGCAGTTCTTC

V gene: TRBV7-9
D gene: TRBD1
clone size: many
J gene: TRBJ1-3
CDR3 protein: CASSQGGSAGNTIYF
CDR3 DNA: TGTGCCAGCAGCCAAGGGGGCAGTGCTGGAAACACCATATATTTT

V gene: TRBV18
D gene: .
clone size: .
J gene: TRBJ2-1
CDR3 protein: CASSPGDYNEQFF
CDR3 DNA: TGTGCCAGCTCACCGGGGGATTACAATGAGCAGTTCTTC

V gene: TRBV20-1
D gene: TRBD1
clone size: many
J gene: TRBJ1-4
CDR3 protein: CSALWDRDEKLFF
CDR3 DNA: TGCAGCGCACTTTGGGACAGGGACGAAAAACTGTTTTTT

V gene: TRBV28
D gene: TRBD2
clone size: .
J gene: TRBJ2-7
CDR3 protein: CASTARGLAGLEQYF
CDR3 DNA: TGTGCCAGCACCGCGCGAGGGCTAGCGGGACTCGAGCAGTACTTC

V gene: TRBV7-2
D gene: TRBD2
clone size: many
J gene: TRBJ2-1
CDR3 protein: CASSASGILSYNEQFF
CDR3 DNA: TGTGCCAGCAGCGCGAGCGGGATCCTCTCCTACAATGAGCAGTTCTTC

V gene: TRBV20-1
D gene: .
clone size: many
J gene: TRBJ2-7
CDR3 protein: CSARAGSGLYEQYF
CDR3 DNA: TGCAGTGCTAGAGCTGGTAGCGGCCTCTACGAGCAGTACTTC

V gene: TRBV6-2/TRBV6-3
D gene: TRBD2
clone size: many
J gene: TRBJ2-7
CDR3 protein: CASSRLAGAYEQYF
CDR3 DNA: TGTGCCAGCAGCCGACTAGCGGGGGCCTACGAGCAGTACTTC

V gene: TRBV7-8
D gene: .
clone size: many
J gene: TRBJ2-6
CDR3 protein: CASSLASSISGANVLTF
CDR3 DNA: TGTGCCAGCAGCTTAGCGTCGAGTATCTCTGGGGCCAACGTCCTGACTTTC

V gene: TRBV5-4
D gene: .
clone size: few
J gene: TRBJ2-7
CDR3 protein: CASSLVDGFRDEQYF
CDR3 DNA: TGTGCCAGCAGCTTGGTAGACGGCTTTAGGGACGAGCAGTACTTC

V gene: TRBV10-3
D gene: TRBD1
clone size: many
J gene: TRBJ2-1
CDR3 protein: CAISLRDRENEQFF
CDR3 DNA: TGTGCCATCAGCCTCCGGGACAGGGAGAATGAGCAGTTCTTC

V gene: TRBV12-3/TRBV12-4
D gene: .
clone size: few
J gene: TRBJ2-7
CDR3 protein: CASSFFTTSYEQYF
CDR3 DNA: TGTGCCAGCAGTTTCTTTACTACCTCCTACGAGCAGTACTTC

V gene: TRBV7-3
D gene: .
clone size: many
J gene: TRBJ2-2
CDR3 protein: CASSASQGLTGELFF
CDR3 DNA: TGTGCCAGCAGCGCGTCCCAAGGGCTCACCGGGGAGCTGTTTTTT

V gene: TRBV7-2
D gene: TRBD1
clone size: many
J gene: TRBJ1-5
CDR3 protein: CASSLQAAGGEPQHF
CDR3 DNA: TGTGCCAGCAGCTTACAGGCGGCAGGGGGAGAGCCCCAGCATTTT

V gene: TRBV27
D gene: .
clone size: many
J gene: TRBJ1-1
CDR3 protein: CASRGEAYTEAFF
CDR3 DNA: TGTGCCAGCAGGGGTGAGGCGTACACTGAAGCTTTCTTT

V gene: TRBV19
D gene: .
clone size: many
J gene: TRBJ2-2
CDR3 protein: CASSLLGIRLAGELFF
CDR3 DNA: TGTGCCAGTAGTCTTCTCGGGATTAGGTTGGCCGGGGAGCTGTTTTTT

V gene: TRBV11-2
D gene: TRBD2
clone size: many
J gene: TRBJ2-3
CDR3 protein: CASSWASGSTDTQYF
CDR3 DNA: TGTGCCAGCAGCTGGGCTAGCGGGAGTACAGATACGCAGTATTTT

V gene: TRBV19
D gene: .
clone size: many
J gene: TRBJ1-1
CDR3 protein: CASSYRWGGTEAFF
CDR3 DNA: TGTGCCAGTAGTTACCGATGGGGGGGCACTGAAGCTTTCTTT

V gene: TRBV20-1
D gene: TRBD1
clone size: many
J gene: TRBJ2-1
CDR3 protein: CSAREGTGINEQFF
CDR3 DNA: TGCAGTGCTAGAGAGGGGACAGGGATTAATGAGCAGTTCTTC

V gene: TRBV29-1
D gene: .
clone size: many
J gene: TRBJ2-3
CDR3 protein: CSVRLPGAGLSTDTQYF
CDR3 DNA: TGCAGCGTCAGACTACCCGGGGCGGGACTTAGCACAGATACGCAGTATTTT

V gene: TRBV4-1
D gene: .
clone size: many
J gene: TRBJ2-4
CDR3 protein: CASSQERWAKNIQYF
CDR3 DNA: TGCGCCAGCAGCCAAGAACGCTGGGCGAAAAACATTCAGTACTTC

V gene: TRBV11-2
D gene: .
clone size: many
J gene: TRBJ1-5
CDR3 protein: CASSLGSNQPQHF
CDR3 DNA: TGTGCCAGCAGCTTAGGTAGCAATCAGCCCCAGCATTTT

V gene: TRBV11-2
D gene: TRBD1
clone size: many
J gene: TRBJ1-3
CDR3 protein: CASSAGQGGSGNTIYF
CDR3 DNA: TGTGCCAGCAGCGCGGGACAGGGGGGTTCTGGAAACACCATATATTTT

V gene: TRBV12-3/TRBV12-4
D gene: TRBD2
clone size: many
J gene: TRBJ2-7
CDR3 protein: CASISSGMGEQYF
CDR3 DNA: TGTGCCAGCATCAGTAGCGGGATGGGCGAGCAGTACTTC

V gene: TRBV6-5
D gene: .
clone size: many
J gene: TRBJ1-2
CDR3 protein: CASSSQGGYGYTF
CDR3 DNA: TGTGCCAGCAGTTCCCAGGGAGGCTATGGCTACACCTTC

V gene: TRBV27
D gene: .
clone size: many
J gene: TRBJ1-1
CDR3 protein: CASRSDSGVGNTEAFF
CDR3 DNA: TGTGCCAGCAGGTCGGACAGCGGGGTCGGGAACACTGAAGCTTTCTTT

V gene: TRBV5-6
D gene: .
clone size: many
J gene: TRBJ2-7
CDR3 protein: CASSFKGGEQYF
CDR3 DNA: TGTGCCAGCAGTTTCAAAGGTGGGGAGCAGTACTTC

V gene: TRBV4-1
D gene: .
clone size: .
J gene: TRBJ2-7
CDR3 protein: CASSRDITYEQYF
CDR3 DNA: TGCGCCAGCAGCCGGGACATCACCTACGAGCAGTACTTC

V gene: TRBV6-6
D gene: .
clone size: many
J gene: TRBJ2-1
CDR3 protein: CASSYGGWGTRNNEQFF
CDR3 DNA: TGTGCCAGCAGTTATGGGGGATGGGGAACCCGAAACAATGAGCAGTTCTTC

V gene: TRBV24-1
D gene: TRBD1
clone size: many
J gene: TRBJ2-2
CDR3 protein: CATSDLGQGSNTGELFF
CDR3 DNA: TGTGCCACCAGTGATCTCGGACAGGGGAGTAACACCGGGGAGCTGTTTTTT

V gene: TRBV10-3
D gene: .
clone size: many
J gene: TRBJ2-7
CDR3 protein: CAIRDDSSYEQYF
CDR3 DNA: TGTGCCATCAGAGACGATAGCTCCTACGAGCAGTACTTC

V gene: TRBV28
D gene: TRBD2
clone size: .
J gene: TRBJ2-7
CDR3 protein: CASSLREASGCYEQYF
CDR3 DNA: TGTGCCAGCAGTTTGAGGGAGGCTAGCGGGTGCTACGAGCAGTACTTC

V gene: TRBV10-3
D gene: .
clone size: many
J gene: TRBJ1-4
CDR3 protein: CAPSRNLDGETNEKLFF
CDR3 DNA: TGTGCCCCCTCACGAAACTTAGACGGGGAAACTAATGAAAAACTGTTTTTT

V gene: TRBV6-6
D gene: .
clone size: many
J gene: TRBJ2-4
CDR3 protein: CASRPLGGWGKAKNIQYF
CDR3 DNA: TGTGCCAGCAGACCCCTCGGTGGGTGGGGGAAAGCCAAAAACATTCAGTACTTC

V gene: TRBV16
D gene: .
clone size: .
J gene: TRBJ2-5
CDR3 protein: CASSQAQAGETQYF
CDR3 DNA: TGTGCCAGCAGCCAAGCGCAGGCTGGAGAGACCCAGTACTTC

V gene: TRBV4-2
D gene: TRBD2
clone size: many
J gene: TRBJ2-1
CDR3 protein: CASSQGGGSGLSNEQFF
CDR3 DNA: TGTGCCAGCAGCCAAGGGGGGGGGTCGGGACTAAGCAATGAGCAGTTCTTC

V gene: TRBV5-4
D gene: .
clone size: many
J gene: TRBJ2-1
CDR3 protein: CASTMDYFHNEQFF
CDR3 DNA: TGTGCCAGCACCATGGACTACTTCCACAATGAGCAGTTCTTC

V gene: TRBV10-2
D gene: .
clone size: .
J gene: TRBJ1-1
CDR3 protein: CASSDPPNLVMNTEAFF
CDR3 DNA: TGCGCCAGCAGTGACCCCCCCAATCTGGTCATGAACACTGAAGCTTTCTTT

V gene: TRBV7-9
D gene: .
clone size: many
J gene: TRBJ2-7
CDR3 protein: CASSPRVSYEQYF
CDR3 DNA: TGTGCCAGCAGCCCTAGGGTTAGCTACGAGCAGTACTTC

V gene: TRBV25-1
D gene: .
clone size: many
J gene: TRBJ2-3
CDR3 protein: CATSTSADTDTQYF
CDR3 DNA: TGTGCCACCTCAACGTCGGCAGACACAGATACGCAGTATTTT

V gene: TRBV27
D gene: .
clone size: few
J gene: TRBJ2-7
CDR3 protein: CASSTYRIGEQYF
CDR3 DNA: TGTGCCAGCAGTACCTACCGGATTGGCGAGCAGTACTTC

V gene: TRBV14
D gene: .
clone size: many
J gene: TRBJ2-1
CDR3 protein: CASSHRSAYNEQFF
CDR3 DNA: TGTGCCAGCAGCCATAGGAGCGCCTACAATGAGCAGTTCTTC

V gene: TRBV19
D gene: TRBD2
clone size: many
J gene: TRBJ2-1
CDR3 protein: CASPGEREGSYNEQFF
CDR3 DNA: TGTGCCAGCCCGGGGGAGCGGGAGGGCTCCTACAATGAGCAGTTCTTC

V gene: TRBV12-3/TRBV12-4
D gene: .
clone size: .
J gene: TRBJ2-7
CDR3 protein: CACSLIQGYEQYF
CDR3 DNA: TGTGCCTGCAGTTTGATACAGGGCTACGAGCAGTACTTC

V gene: TRBV5-1
D gene: .
clone size: many
J gene: TRBJ1-1
CDR3 protein: CASSPIGTNRMNTEAFF
CDR3 DNA: TGCGCCAGCAGCCCCATCGGGACAAACCGCATGAACACTGAAGCTTTCTTT

V gene: TRBV7-7
D gene: .
clone size: many
J gene: TRBJ2-3
CDR3 protein: CASSARATDTQYF
CDR3 DNA: TGTGCTAGCAGCGCCAGAGCCACAGATACGCAGTATTTT

V gene: TRBV20-1
D gene: .
clone size: many
J gene: TRBJ2-7
CDR3 protein: CSARDPKADLYEQYF
CDR3 DNA: TGCAGTGCTAGAGACCCTAAAGCGGACCTCTACGAGCAGTACTTC

V gene: TRBV20-1
D gene: .
clone size: few
J gene: TRBJ1-5
CDR3 protein: CSARRDTNQPQHF
CDR3 DNA: TGCAGTGCTCGCCGGGACACCAATCAGCCCCAGCATTTT

V gene: TRBV20-1
D gene: .
clone size: many
J gene: TRBJ1-1
CDR3 protein: CSARPGTEAFF
CDR3 DNA: TGCAGTGCTAGGCCAGGCACTGAAGCTTTCTTT

V gene: TRBV18
D gene: .
clone size: many
J gene: TRBJ2-7
CDR3 protein: CASSPLSTYEQYF
CDR3 DNA: TGTGCCAGCTCACCATTGAGTACCTACGAGCAGTACTTC

V gene: TRBV20-1
D gene: TRBD1
clone size: many
J gene: TRBJ1-2
CDR3 protein: CSASSREGAYVGYTF
CDR3 DNA: TGCAGTGCATCGAGTAGGGAGGGGGCGTATGTCGGCTACACCTTC

V gene: TRBV28
D gene: .
clone size: many
J gene: TRBJ2-7
CDR3 protein: CASRPPLKGGEQYF
CDR3 DNA: TGTGCCAGCAGGCCCCCCTTGAAAGGAGGGGAGCAGTACTTC

V gene: TRBV28
D gene: TRBD2
clone size: many
J gene: TRBJ2-7
CDR3 protein: CASSSGGEQYF
CDR3 DNA: TGTGCCAGCAGTTCGGGGGGCGAGCAGTACTTC

V gene: TRBV19
D gene: .
clone size: many
J gene: TRBJ2-5
CDR3 protein: CASSRRERQGETQYF
CDR3 DNA: TGTGCCAGTAGTAGACGGGAGCGGCAGGGAGAGACCCAGTACTTC